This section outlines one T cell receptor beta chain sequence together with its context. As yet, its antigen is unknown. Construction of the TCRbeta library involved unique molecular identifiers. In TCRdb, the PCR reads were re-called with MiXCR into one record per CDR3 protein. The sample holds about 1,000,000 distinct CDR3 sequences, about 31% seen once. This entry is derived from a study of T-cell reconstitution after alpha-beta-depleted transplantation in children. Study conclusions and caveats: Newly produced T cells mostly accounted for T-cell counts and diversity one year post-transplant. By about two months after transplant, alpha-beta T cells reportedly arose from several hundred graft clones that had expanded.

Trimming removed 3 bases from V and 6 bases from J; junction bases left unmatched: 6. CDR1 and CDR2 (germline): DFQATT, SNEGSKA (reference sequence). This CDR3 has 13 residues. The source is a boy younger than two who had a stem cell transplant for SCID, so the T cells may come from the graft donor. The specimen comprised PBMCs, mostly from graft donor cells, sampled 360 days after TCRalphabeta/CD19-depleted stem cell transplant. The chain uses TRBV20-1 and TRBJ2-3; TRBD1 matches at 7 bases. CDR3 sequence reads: CSASPDREDTQYF. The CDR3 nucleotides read TGCAGTGCTAGCCCAGACAGGGAGGATACGCAGTATTTT.